One sample yielded the 20 T cell receptor beta chains listed below, sequenced in a study of blood T cell repertoires in COVID-19. Only in-frame clones appear in the TCRdb table, and some are missing; sequencing was by immunoSEQ multiplex PCR. This sample has roughly 440,000 clones, with approximately 90% found just once. The sequenced material came from peripheral blood. The receptors here all came from a woman aged 50 to 60 with COVID-19, enrolled during active disease.

The chain has TRBV27 and TRBJ2-1; TRBD2 matches 8 bases. CDR3 length: 15 amino acids. Germline CDR1 reads MNHEY; CDR2 reads SMNVEV (reference sequence). The J segment lost 8 bases and the V segment lost 4 bases, leaving 10 bases of the junction unmatched. The DNA of the CDR3 is TGTGCCAGCAGTTCCCTAGCGGGTAACTCCCATGAGCAGTTCTTC. The encoded protein is CASSSLAGNSHEQFF.

This chain uses TRBV19 with TRBJ1-4; no definite D call. V lost 8 bases to trimming and J lost 0 bases, with 10 bases between them. The CDR3 is 14 amino acids. Germline loops: CDR1 LNHDA, CDR2 SQIVND (reference sequence). The CDR3 region is CASHTHATNEKLFF. CDR3 in DNA: TGTGCCAGTCACACGCACGCAACTAATGAAAAACTGTTTTTT.

This clone was seen a single time. The chain has TRBV5-1 and TRBJ2-3, with TRBD2 matching over 11 bases. Trimming at V came to 4 bases and at J to 1 base, leaving 5 bases not matched to a gene. The CDR3 has 16 amino acids. Germline CDR1 and CDR2: SGHRS and YFSETQ. The CDR3 DNA is TGCGCCAGCAGCCCTAATAGCGGGGGGGGCACAGATACGCAGTATTTT. Translation: CASSPNSGGGTDTQYF. Looking up the rest from reference TRBV5-1 and TRBJ2-3 gives the full variable domain: KAGVTQTPRYLIKTRGQQVTLSCSPISGHRSVSWYQQTPGQGLQFLFEYFSETQRNKGNFPGRFSGRQFSNSRSEMNVSTLELGDSALYLCASSPNSGGGTDTQYFGPGTRLTVL.

J is TRBJ2-5 and V is TRBV28, with 8 bases fitting TRBD2. V lost 8 bases to trimming and J lost 5 bases; unmatched junction nucleotides: 13. This CDR3 is built from 15 residues. CDR1 is MDHEN and CDR2 is SYDVKM in the germline V gene. CDR3 sequence: CASEDGGGGVETQYF. In nucleotides, the CDR3 is TGTGCCAGCGAGGACGGGGGGGGCGGAGTGGAGACCCAGTACTTC. The entire variable domain, with the rest obtained from reference TRBV28 and TRBJ2-5, is as follows: DVKVTQSSRYLVKRTGEKVFLECVQDMDHENMFWYRQDPGLGLRLIYFSYDVKMKEKGDIPEGYSVSREKKERFSLILESASTNQTSMYLCASEDGGGGVETQYFGPGTRLLVL.

This clone was detected only a few times. CDR3 bases: TGTGCCAGCAGCACAGTAAGAGATTCACCCCTCCACTTT. Translating it yields CASSTVRDSPLHF. This rearrangement joins TRBV7-8 to TRBJ1-6; unclear D gene. CDR1 and CDR2 from the germline V gene are SGHVS and FQNEAQ. Trimming removed 5 bases at V and 8 bases at J, with 10 bases between. The CDR3 contains 13 residues.

The CDR3 is CASSGVSSGNTIYF. The CDR3 DNA reads TGTGCCAGCTCGGGAGTTTCCTCTGGAAACACCATATATTTT. The chain couples TRBV6-5 to TRBJ1-3, with D hard to call. The length of the CDR3 is 14 residues. Germline lookup yields CDR1 MNHEY and CDR2 SVGAGI. The V end was cut by 8 bases, the J end by 0 bases, with 11 bases between.

This chain connects TRBV25-1 to TRBJ1-4; D gene ambiguous. Looked up from germline, CDR1 is MGHDK and CDR2 is SYGVNS. Trimming removed 1 base from V and 4 bases from J, with 10 bases in between. The CDR3 sequence is 15 residues long. CDR3 nucleotides: TGTGCCAGCAGTGAATCCCGAGGGAGTAATGAAAAACTGTTTTTT. It yields the protein CASSESRGSNEKLFF.

The chain employs TRBV7-2 and TRBJ1-2; TRBD1 aligns across 8 bases. J gave up 6 bases and V 7 bases, and 7 bases lay outside the gene matches. The CDR3 extends over 13 amino acids. CDR1 SGHTA and CDR2 FQGNSA come from the germline V gene. The CDR3 DNA follows: TGTGCCAGCACCCCAGGACAGGGTGATGGCTACACCTTC. Its translation: CASTPGQGDGYTF.

There are a few counts of this clone. The chain combines TRBV7-3 with TRBJ1-1; 7 bases match TRBD1. J gave up 2 bases and V 5 bases, and 8 bases lay outside the gene matches. CDR1 and CDR2 from the germline V gene are SGHTA and FQGTGA. CDR3 length equals 15 residues. CDR3 nucleotide sequence: TGTGCCAGCAGCCCCCATGGACAGGAAAACACTGAAGCTTTCTTT. Its protein product is CASSPHGQENTEAFF.

The chain uses TRBV18 and TRBJ1-5; D gene ambiguous. CDR3 length: 13 amino acids. Trimming took off 3 bases at V and 5 bases at J, with 8 bases between the two ends. CDR1 is KGHSH, CDR2 LQKENI, per germline. The CDR3 spells CASSPGRDQPQHF. Written as DNA, the CDR3 is TGTGCCAGCTCACCGGGCAGAGATCAGCCCCAGCATTTT. The complete variable domain, with remaining parts taken from reference TRBV18 and TRBJ1-5, reads NAGVMQNPRHLVRRRGQEARLRCSPMKGHSHVYWYRQLPEEGLKFMVYLQKENIIDESGMPKERFSAEFPKEGPSILRIQQVVRGDSAAYFCASSPGRDQPQHFGDGTRLSIL.

This rearrangement joins TRBV7-3 to TRBJ1-1; D possibly corresponds to TRBD1 (5 bases). Trimming pared 1 base from V and 6 bases from J, leaving 9 bases between. The length of the CDR3 is 13 residues. Germline lookup yields CDR1 SGHTA and CDR2 FQGTGA. This chain's CDR3 is CASSLMQGAEAFF. The CDR3 DNA reads TGTGCCAGCAGCTTAATGCAGGGTGCTGAAGCTTTCTTT. Combining the CDR3 with reference TRBV7-3 and TRBJ1-1 gives the whole variable domain GAGVSQTPSNKVTEKGKYVELRCDPISGHTALYWYRQSLGQGPEFLIYFQGTGAADDSGLPNDRFFAVRPEGSVSTLKIQRTERGDSAVYLCASSLMQGAEAFFGQGTRLTVV.

This rearrangement joins TRBV2 to TRBJ2-2, with TRBD1 matching over 11 bases. From germline, CDR1 is SNHLY and CDR2 FYNNEI. CDR3 size: 15 residues. V dropped 6 bases and J dropped 6; count of bases not matched to a gene: 6. DNA for the CDR3: TGTGCCAGCAGGGGAGGGACAGGGGGGTCCGGGGAGCTGTTTTTT. Amino acid sequence: CASRGGTGGSGELFF.

For the CDR3, the DNA is TGTGCCAGTAGGGACAGGGGGTTTACAGATACGCAGTATTTT. It encodes CASRDRGFTDTQYF. V gene TRBV19 combines with J gene TRBJ2-3; TRBD1 agrees at 10 bases. The CDR3 runs 14 residues. The germline V gene encodes CDR1 LNHDA and CDR2 SQIVND (reference sequence). V shed 6 bases, J shed 3 bases, and the junction held 3 bases outside the gene matches.

V gene TRBV20-1 combines with J gene TRBJ1-1; a possible D gene is TRBD1 (6 bases). The V and J ends lost 3 bases and 4 bases respectively, with 18 bases between them. Germline lookup yields CDR1 DFQATT and CDR2 SNEGSKA (reference sequence). The CDR3 sequence is 15 residues long. For the CDR3, the DNA is TGCAGTGCTAGTTCGCTAGGGGGGGATCCCACTGAAGCTTTCTTT. Its translation: CSASSLGGDPTEAFF.

The chain links TRBV9 to TRBJ1-2, with TRBD1 matching 7 bases. In germline, CDR1 is SGDLS, CDR2 YYNGEE. This CDR3 is 13 amino acids long. The trim removed 0 bases at V and 8 bases at J, leaving 4 bases unmatched. The CDR3 DNA reads TGTGCCAGCAGCGTAGCGGAGGGACAGGGCTACACCTTC. Residues: CASSVAEGQGYTF.

This chain uses TRBV19 with TRBJ1-5; tentatively, D is TRBD1 (5 bases). Trimming cost V 4 bases and J 6 bases, with 22 bases left between them. Germline-derived CDR1 and CDR2 are LNHDA and SQIVND (reference sequence). The CDR3 sequence is 17 residues long. CDR3 residues: CASSRGSGPPGGQPQHF. The CDR3 region has the DNA TGTGCCAGTAGTAGGGGCAGCGGGCCGCCTGGGGGTCAGCCCCAGCATTTT.

The chain is built from TRBV28 and TRBJ2-1; 7 nucleotides line up with TRBD2. The germline V gene encodes CDR1 MDHEN and CDR2 SYDVKM. V was pared by 3 bases and J by 11 bases, with 13 bases of the junction left unmatched. The CDR3 contains 15 residues. The CDR3 sequence: CASSLPRAGPGKQFF. The DNA for the CDR3 is TGTGCCAGCAGTTTGCCTCGAGCGGGACCGGGGAAGCAGTTCTTC.

The rearrangement uses TRBV30 and TRBJ1-2; maybe TRBD1 (5 bases). The CDR3 length is 12 residues. Trimming took 0 bases from V and 9 from J, leaving 11 bases between them. The germline V gene has CDR1 GTSNPN and CDR2 SVGIG (reference sequence). The CDR3 DNA sequence: TGTGCCTGGAGTGTCTCCCCAGGGAGCTACACCTTC. Residues: CAWSVSPGSYTF.

The chain links TRBV7-3 to TRBJ2-7; the D gene is possibly TRBD2 (7 bases). V was cut by 1 base and J by 7 bases, with 11 bases left in between. Per the germline V gene, CDR1 is SGHTA and CDR2 is FQGTGA. This CDR3 is 13 amino acids long. For the CDR3, the DNA is TGTGCCAGCAGCTTAAACGGGGGGCGAGAGCAGTACTTC. Translation: CASSLNGGREQYF.

V and J are TRBV2 and TRBJ1-2; D remains unclear. Germline CDR1 and CDR2: SNHLY and FYNNEI. CDR3 length equals 13 residues. V dropped 3 bases and J dropped 8 bases, with 13 bases sitting between them. The CDR3 DNA reads as TGTGCCAGCAGTGAGAGGGCCCTCGGGGGCTACACCTTC. Its translation: CASSERALGGYTF.